The 32 T cell receptor beta chains reported below all come from one sample, sequenced in a study of cytotoxic CD8 clonotypes in ibrutinib-treated CLL. This table comes from immunoSEQ multiplex PCR, and its TCRdb copy is limited to in-frame clones, with some not included. This table holds some 290,000 clones, 70% to 80% found once. The source was PBMCs, collected before ibrutinib treatment. Source of these receptors: a human donor with chronic lymphocytic leukemia.

V gene TRBV30 combines with J gene TRBJ2-1; TRBD2 matches at 14 bases. Trimming removed 5 bases from V and 6 bases from J; junction bases left unmatched: 0. Germline CDR1 and CDR2: GTSNPN and SVGIG (reference sequence). CDR3 length equals 13 residues. The CDR3 is CAWGTSGSNEQFF. The CDR3 nucleotides are TGTGCCTGGGGGACTAGCGGGAGCAATGAGCAGTTCTTC. The entire variable domain, with the rest obtained from reference TRBV30 and TRBJ2-1, is as follows: SQTIHQWPATLVQPVGSPLSLECTVEGTSNPNLYWYRQAAGRGLQLLFYSVGIGQISSEVPQNLSASRPQDRQFILSSKKLLLSDSGFYLCAWGTSGSNEQFFGPGTRLTVL.

The V gene is TRBV30, the J gene TRBJ1-6; TRBD1 might be the D (5 bases). Germline-derived CDR1 and CDR2 are GTSNPN and SVGIG (reference sequence). The CDR3 runs to 15 residues. Trimming pared 4 bases from V and 5 bases from J, leaving 15 bases between. The CDR3 protein is CAWMDGIRDNSPLHF. DNA of the CDR3: TGTGCCTGGATGGATGGGATCAGGGATAATTCACCCCTCCACTTT.

The chain carries TRBV9 and TRBJ1-5; maybe TRBD1 (5 bases). This CDR3 contains 15 residues. Trimming cost V 3 bases and J 0 bases, with 10 bases left between them. Per the germline V gene, CDR1 is SGDLS and CDR2 is YYNGEE. This CDR3 is CASSEGTDSNQPQHF. CDR3 bases: TGTGCCAGCAGCGAAGGGACGGATAGCAATCAGCCCCAGCATTTT.

The sample holds one count of this clone. This chain links TRBV4-2 with TRBJ2-1, with no clear D. V was cut by 1 base and J by 6 bases, with 13 bases left in between. This CDR3 region has 15 residues. The V gene's germline CDR1 is LGHNA and CDR2 YNFKEQ. CDR3 in DNA: TGTGCCAGCAGCCAAGCAAATAGCCTCCTCAATGAGCAGTTCTTC. This translates into CASSQANSLLNEQFF.

The chain recombines TRBV6-1 with TRBJ2-1; tentatively, D is TRBD1 or TRBD2 (5 bases each). The CDR3 consists of 17 residues. From germline, CDR1 is MNHNS and CDR2 SASEGT. Trimming removed 1 base at V and 3 bases at J, with 16 bases between. CDR3 sequence (DNA): TGTGCCAGCAGTGAAGGGGACGGTAGGAGGAACTACAATGAGCAGTTCTTC. This gives the protein CASSEGDGRRNYNEQFF.

This chain uses TRBV25-1 with TRBJ2-7, with a tentative D call TRBD2 (6 bases). The CDR3 loop spans 14 amino acids. Germline V gene lookup returns CDR1 MGHDK and CDR2 SYGVNS. V was trimmed by 4 bases and J by 1 base, leaving 11 bases between them. The CDR3 protein is CASSGLASSYEQYF. The CDR3 DNA reads as TGTGCCAGCAGTGGGCTAGCGTCTTCCTACGAGCAGTACTTC.

To note about this clone: The same CDR3 can be traced to other DNA sequences in this sample. The gene calls are TRBV6-5 and TRBJ2-7; D remains ambiguous. V was pared by 2 bases and J by 7 bases, with 6 bases between. Per germline, CDR1 MNHEY and CDR2 SVGAGI. This CDR3 comprises 11 residues. CDR3 DNA sequence: TGTGCCAGCAGTTACGGAACAGAGCAGTACTTC. This sequence encodes CASSYGTEQYF.

The V and J genes are TRBV19 and TRBJ2-7; 9 nucleotides match TRBD1. CDR1 is LNHDA, CDR2 SQIVND, per germline (reference sequence). Trimming removed 3 bases from V and 0 bases from J; junction bases left unmatched: 3. CDR3 length equals 15 residues. The CDR3 sequence: CASSITGGSSYEQYF. CDR3 coding DNA: TGTGCCAGTAGTATTACAGGGGGCTCCTCCTACGAGCAGTACTTC.

V usage is TRBV5-6 and J usage is TRBJ1-5, with D hard to call. Germline-derived CDR1 and CDR2 are SGHDT and YYEEEE. The germline V and J ends were trimmed by 1 base and 0 bases, with 11 bases remaining between them. This CDR3 has 16 residues. Written as DNA, the CDR3 is TGTGCCAGCAGCTTGCGTGGCAGGCTTAGCAATCAGCCCCAGCATTTT. Protein: CASSLRGRLSNQPQHF.

The chain carries TRBV11-2 and TRBJ2-3; TRBD1 might be the D (6 bases). This CDR3 region has 16 residues. The V gene's germline CDR1 is SGHAT and CDR2 FQNNGV. V lost 1 base to trimming and J lost 0 bases, with 11 bases between them. This CDR3 is CASSLGGTTSTDTQYF. CDR3 coding DNA: TGTGCCAGCAGCTTAGGAGGGACAACTAGCACAGATACGCAGTATTTT.

This clone was picked up one time. The CDR3, as DNA: TGCAGCGTTGAGGGACAAAGTCAAGAGACCCAGTACTTC. Protein sequence: CSVEGQSQETQYF. The V gene is TRBV29-1, the J gene TRBJ2-5, with D perhaps matching TRBD1 (6 bases). CDR3 size: 13 residues. Trimming removed 3 bases from V and 2 bases from J, with 10 bases in between. Germline values: CDR1 SQVTM, CDR2 ANQGSEA. Together with reference TRBV29-1 and TRBJ2-5, the CDR3 gives the full variable domain: SAVISQKPSRDICQRGTSLTIQCQVDSQVTMMFWYRQQPGQSLTLIATANQGSEATYESGFVIDKFPISRPNLTFSTLTVSNMSPEDSSIYLCSVEGQSQETQYFGPGTRLLVL.

The chain recombines TRBV5-6 with TRBJ1-1, with TRBD1 as a possible D gene (6 bases). The CDR3 runs to 15 residues. V was cut by 4 bases and J by 4 bases, with 17 bases left in between. CDR1 and CDR2 (germline): SGHDT, YYEEEE. The CDR3 spells CASSTRGRFGTEAFF. The CDR3 nucleotides are TGTGCCAGCAGCACCAGGGGTCGGTTTGGCACTGAAGCTTTCTTT.

CDR3 DNA: TGCGCCAGCAGACTCACAGGGAGCTCCTACGAGCAGTACTTC. This codes for CASRLTGSSYEQYF. The V call is TRBV5-1, the J call TRBJ2-7; D is perhaps TRBD1 (6 bases). The length of the CDR3 is 14 residues. Germline-derived CDR1 and CDR2 are SGHRS and YFSETQ. Trimming took 5 bases from V and 0 from J, leaving 12 bases between them. The full variable domain, its missing parts supplied by reference TRBV5-1 and TRBJ2-7, is KAGVTQTPRYLIKTRGQQVTLSCSPISGHRSVSWYQQTPGQGLQFLFEYFSETQRNKGNFPGRFSGRQFSNSRSEMNVSTLELGDSALYLCASRLTGSSYEQYFGPGTRLTVT.

This clone was detected once. This may be a read error, as it is one base from a much larger clone. The chain couples TRBV28 to TRBJ1-1; D call uncertain. Per the germline V gene, CDR1 is MDHEN and CDR2 is SYDVKM. The CDR3 sequence is 10 residues long. Trimming took 6 bases from V and 7 from J, leaving 6 bases between them. Here the CDR3 DNA reads TGTGCCAGCAGGGGGATTGAAGCTTTCTTT. Amino acids: CASRGIEAFF.

The chain joins TRBV3-1 (or the pseudogene TRBV3-2) to TRBJ2-3; D uncertain. Per germline, CDR1 LGHDT and CDR2 YNNKEL (reference sequence). V lost 11 bases, J lost 4 bases, and 4 bases lay in between. The length of the CDR3 is 9 residues. DNA for the CDR3: TGTGCCCCGGCAGATACGCAGTATTTT. Residues: CAPADTQYF.

This clone was seen just once. The chain links TRBV7-9 to TRBJ2-5; D is unclear. Trimming took 5 bases from V and 2 from J, leaving 15 bases between them. This CDR3 region has 15 residues. Germline V gene data show CDR1 as SEHNR and CDR2 as FQNEAQ (reference sequence). CDR3 residues: CASSLRTRLQETQYF. CDR3 sequence (DNA): TGTGCCAGCAGCCTTCGTACAAGATTACAAGAGACCCAGTACTTC.

As DNA, the CDR3 is TGTGCCAGTAGTTCACGAGACAGGTTCTATGGCTACACCTTC. The encoded protein is CASSSRDRFYGYTF. The chain carries TRBV19 and TRBJ1-2, with D possibly matching TRBD1 (6 bases). This CDR3 region has 14 residues. Trimming stripped 5 bases from V and 4 bases from J, with 14 bases between. Per the germline V gene, CDR1 is LNHDA and CDR2 is SQIVND (reference sequence).

This clone was seen once. The V and J genes are TRBV19 and TRBJ1-4; 9 nucleotides agree with TRBD1. The CDR3 is made up of 15 amino acids. The germline CDR1 and CDR2 sequences are LNHDA and SQIVND (reference sequence). Trimming took 3 bases from V and 8 from J; bases not matched to a gene: 7. CDR3: CASSIKDRGQEKLFF. CDR3 bases: TGTGCCAGTAGTATCAAGGACAGGGGCCAGGAAAAACTGTTTTTT.

The chain combines TRBV4-3 with TRBJ2-1; TRBD2 matches 14 bases. There are 16 residues in the CDR3. The trim removed 0 bases at V and 10 bases at J, leaving 5 bases unmatched. The germline V gene encodes CDR1 LGHNA and CDR2 YSLEER. CDR3 protein: CASSQDMGLAGVEQFF. CDR3 bases: TGCGCCAGCAGCCAAGACATGGGACTAGCGGGAGTGGAGCAGTTCTTC.

The rearrangement joins TRBV4-1 to TRBJ2-5, with D possibly matching TRBD2 (6 bases). Per germline, CDR1 MGHRA and CDR2 YSYEKL. V lost 4 bases, J lost 1 base, and 16 bases lay in between. This CDR3 has 16 residues. CDR3 loop: CASSPLGLGLQETQYF. Here the CDR3 DNA reads TGCGCCAGCAGCCCCCTAGGACTGGGACTCCAAGAGACCCAGTACTTC.

The J gene is TRBJ2-5, the V gene TRBV6-5; 8 nucleotides line up with TRBD1. With V trimmed by 4 bases and J by 3 bases, 10 bases remained unmatched. The CDR3 runs to 16 residues. Germline CDR1 and CDR2: MNHEY and SVGAGI. Here the CDR3 reads CASSSLTTGVEETQYF. The CDR3 nucleotides read TGTGCCAGCAGTTCTCTAACGACAGGGGTAGAAGAGACCCAGTACTTC.

V usage is TRBV29-1 and J usage is TRBJ2-7, with D unresolved. Trimming left V 7 bases short and J 4 bases short, with 14 bases between. This CDR3 is built from 12 residues. CDR1 is SQVTM, CDR2 ANQGSEA, per germline. The CDR3 loop reads CSGIDSLYEQYF. In nucleotides, the CDR3 is TGCAGCGGTATTGACTCCTTATACGAGCAGTACTTC.

This chain connects TRBV14 to TRBJ1-1; unclear D gene. V lost 4 bases and J 4 bases, leaving 13 bases between the germline ends. CDR1 and CDR2 (germline): SGHDN, FVKESK. This CDR3 spans 14 amino acids. The CDR3 bases are TGTGCCAGCAGCCTGACTAGGTTTGGCACTGAAGCTTTCTTT. Amino acids: CASSLTRFGTEAFF. The whole variable domain, remainder taken from reference TRBV14 and TRBJ1-1, is EAGVTQFPSHSVIEKGQTVTLRCDPISGHDNLYWYRRVMGKEIKFLLHFVKESKQDESGMPNNRFLAERTGGTYSTLKVQPAELEDSGVYFCASSLTRFGTEAFFGQGTRLTVV.

The V gene is TRBV18, the J gene TRBJ2-5, with D perhaps assigned TRBD1 or TRBD2 (5 bases each). CDR3 size: 16 residues. CDR1 and CDR2 from the germline V gene are KGHSH and LQKENI. V gave up 5 bases and J gave up 5 bases, with 21 bases separating them. The CDR3 loop is CASSVGRKGTGETQYF. CDR3 DNA sequence: TGTGCCAGCTCAGTGGGGAGAAAAGGGACGGGGGAGACCCAGTACTTC.

V usage is TRBV4-1 and J usage is TRBJ2-2; no reliable D call. Germline V gives CDR1 MGHRA, CDR2 YSYEKL. Trimming left V 1 base short and J 3 bases short, with 12 bases between. The CDR3 sequence is 16 residues long. The CDR3 sequence: CASSQVPTPDTGELFF. In DNA form, the CDR3 reads TGCGCCAGCAGCCAAGTACCGACCCCGGACACCGGGGAGCTGTTTTTT.

CDR3 residues: CASSPLQGQLSEAFF. The CDR3 region has the DNA TGTGCCAGCAGCCCTTTACAGGGTCAGTTGTCTGAAGCTTTCTTT. J is TRBJ1-1 and V is TRBV6-6; TRBD1 might be the D (6 bases). The V gene lost 6 bases and the J gene lost 6 bases, with 20 bases spanning the gap. Looked up from germline, CDR1 is MNHNY and CDR2 is SVGAGI (reference sequence). CDR3 size: 15 residues.

The chain uses TRBV4-3 and TRBJ1-2; D may be TRBD1 (5 bases). Trimming took off 0 bases at V and 3 bases at J, with 11 bases between the two ends. Germline V gene sequence: CDR1 LGHNA, CDR2 YSLEER. The CDR3 consists of 15 residues. The chain's CDR3 is CASSQEVGPDYGYTF. DNA for the CDR3: TGCGCCAGCAGCCAAGAAGTGGGGCCAGACTATGGCTACACCTTC.

The chain links TRBV10-3 to TRBJ2-5; a possible D gene is TRBD1 (5 bases). Trimming removed 2 bases from V and 5 bases from J, with 12 bases in between. CDR3 length: 14 residues. Germline assignment: CDR1 ENHRY and CDR2 SYGVKD. Here the CDR3 DNA reads TGTGCCATCAGTGAGGGGGCTAGTAGGGAGACCCAGTACTTC. Its protein product is CAISEGASRETQYF.

The chain uses TRBV7-2 and TRBJ2-7; the D is unclear. The CDR3 has 14 amino acids. V was pared by 2 bases and J by 2 bases, with 10 bases between. Germline CDR1 and CDR2: SGHTA and FQGNSA. This CDR3 is CASSLQSATYEQYF. CDR3 nucleotide sequence: TGTGCCAGCAGCTTACAATCTGCAACCTACGAGCAGTACTTC.

The chain carries TRBV4-3 and TRBJ2-2; D gene unclear. Deletions cut 7 bases from V and 7 bases from J, with 22 bases between. CDR3 length equals 16 residues. Germline-derived CDR1 and CDR2 are LGHNA and YSLEER. CDR3 sequence reads: CASTATSGPWGGELFF. CDR3 bases: TGCGCCAGCACCGCAACATCCGGGCCTTGGGGCGGGGAGCTGTTTTTT.

This clone was seen just once. V and J are TRBV21-1 and TRBJ2-1; the table names TRBD1, a call not compared with the DNA. TRBV21-1 is classified as a pseudogene. The CDR3 covers 18 residues. The CDR3 here is CASSVNEGTTAFYNEQFF. The CDR3 bases are TGTGCCAGCAGCGTTAATGAAGGGACAACCGCTTTCTACAATGAGCAGTTCTTC.

The chain combines TRBV27 with TRBJ1-5, with D perhaps TRBD1 (5 bases). Deletions cut 7 bases from V and 2 bases from J, with 21 bases between. The CDR3 length is 17 residues. Per germline, CDR1 MNHEY and CDR2 SMNVEV (reference sequence). The CDR3 region has the DNA TGTGCCAGCAAGAGACAGTCCCTAGGTGGTGGCAATCAGCCCCAGCATTTT. Translation: CASKRQSLGGGNQPQHF.